The 4 T cell receptor beta chains below all came from one sample that was sequenced in a study of cytomegalovirus exposure and HLA in healthy donors (dated by TCRdb to about 2017). Library preparation used the immunoSEQ multiplex PCR assay. For the multiplex PCR, a mixture combining 60 forward primers for TCR Vbeta segments and 13 reverse primers for TCR Jbeta segments was used. As stored in TCRdb, this immuneACCESS dataset retains in-frame rearrangements with V and J assigned. A fraction of the clones does not appear; measured against another copy, unresolved V genes explain less than half of the discrepancy, and the remainder lacks a known reason. In all, the sample holds under 300,000 clones, and about nine tenths of those were seen once. The ten most abundant clones make up approximately 4.3% of the sample. The sequenced sample was PBMCs. These receptors originate from a man in his forties in good health and CMV-seropositive.

The chain links TRBV20-1 to TRBJ2-5; the D gene is possibly TRBD1 (6 bases). This CDR3 contains 10 residues. Germline lookup yields CDR1 DFQATT and CDR2 SNEGSKA (reference sequence). Between the trimmed V and J ends, which lost 3 bases and 14 bases, there was a span of 13 bases. The CDR3 spells CSARRQGLYF. In nucleotides, the CDR3 is TGCAGTGCTAGGAGGCAGGGGTTATACTTC.

The chain has TRBV11-2 and TRBJ2-7; 7 bases are shared with TRBD1. The V segment lost 4 bases and the J segment 1 base; nucleotides outside the gene matches: 7. Germline-derived CDR1 and CDR2 are SGHAT and FQNNGV. The CDR3 is 15 amino acids. CDR3 protein: CASSSIRQGSYEQYF. The CDR3 DNA is TGTGCCAGCAGCTCGATTCGACAGGGATCCTACGAGCAGTACTTC.

This rearrangement joins TRBV7-9 to TRBJ1-2; 9 bases line up with TRBD1. V lost 2 bases and J lost 6; bases outside the gene matches: 1. This CDR3 contains 13 residues. Per germline, CDR1 SEHNR and CDR2 FQNEAQ (reference sequence). In nucleotides, the CDR3 is TGTGCCAGCAGCTTAAGGGACAGGGATGGCTACACCTTC. It encodes CASSLRDRDGYTF.

V usage is TRBV14 and J usage is TRBJ2-3; D not resolved. This CDR3 spans 15 amino acids. Trimming took off 0 bases at V and 6 bases at J, with 13 bases between the two ends. CDR1 is SGHDN, CDR2 FVKESK, per germline. Here the CDR3 reads CASSQDWQNGDTQYF. CDR3 bases: TGTGCCAGCAGCCAAGATTGGCAAAACGGGGATACGCAGTATTTT.